The subject of this entry is one T cell receptor beta chain. Antigen specificity is unknown. The sample belongs to a study of Ad26.COV2.S vaccination and SARS-CoV-2 variants. Treatment: around 19 received Ad26.COV2.S at low or high dose, single or two shots; several received placebo; per-sample allocation not given. On day 63 after the first injection, vaccine and placebo recipients gave samples. What was given as vaccine was an Ad26 vector encoding Wuhan-strain SARS-CoV-2 spike. Overall study results and limits: Total responses of T cells may have been underestimated by the analyses of TCR breadth and depth. Vaccinees reportedly had broad spike-specific CD8+ and CD4+ T cell responses. Comparable non-spike TCR breadth was observed in vaccine and placebo recipients.

Between the trimmed V and J ends, which lost 2 bases and 14 bases, there was a span of 19 bases. The CDR3 is 15 amino acids. CDR1 is SGHTA, CDR2 FQGNSA, per germline. Produced via immunoSEQ multiplex PCR; TCRdb's table is partial and in-frame only. The table lists about 320,000 clones, around four fifths of them singletons. This receptor was taken from a person between 18 and 59 years old who received the Ad26.COV2.S COVID-19 vaccine or a placebo. The rearrangement joins TRBV7-2 to TRBJ1-6; tentatively, D is TRBD1 (6 bases). The sample consisted of peripheral blood, taken in a trial of Ad26.COV2.S vaccine versus placebo. CDR3 region: CASSLTGTLPPTLHF. Here the CDR3 DNA reads TGTGCCAGCAGCTTAACCGGGACACTTCCCCCGACCCTCCACTTT.